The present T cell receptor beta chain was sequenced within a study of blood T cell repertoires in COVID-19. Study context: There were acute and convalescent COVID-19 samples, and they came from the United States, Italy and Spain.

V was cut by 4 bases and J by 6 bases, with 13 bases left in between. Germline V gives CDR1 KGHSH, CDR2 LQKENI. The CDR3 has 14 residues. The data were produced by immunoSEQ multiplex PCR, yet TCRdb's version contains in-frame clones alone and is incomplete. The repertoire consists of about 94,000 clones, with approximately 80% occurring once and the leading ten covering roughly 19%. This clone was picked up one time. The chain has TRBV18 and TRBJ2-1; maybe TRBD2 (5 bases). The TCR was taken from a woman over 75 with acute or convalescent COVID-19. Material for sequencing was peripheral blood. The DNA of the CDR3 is TGTGCCAGCTCACGACCCGAAGAGGGCAATGAGCAGTTCTTC. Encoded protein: CASSRPEEGNEQFF.